Given below is one TCR beta chain in context. Antigen: not known. This sample was included in a study of cytomegalovirus exposure and HLA in healthy donors. Findings and caveats of the study: Per a prior analysis, the majority of TCR beta V segments were productive roughly 87% or roughly 30% of the time.

With 60 Vbeta and 13 Jbeta primers, the PCR was carried out. This table comes from immunoSEQ multiplex PCR, and its TCRdb copy is limited to in-frame clones, with some not included. Listed are approximately 60,000 clones; approximately 5.3% falls within the top ten. The length of the CDR3 is 12 residues. The junction had 3 bases not matched to a gene; V was cut back by 6 bases and J by 4 bases. Germline V lookup: CDR1 SGHRS, CDR2 YFSETQ. The receptor comes from a man younger than 45 in good health and CMV-seropositive. Sample: PBMCs. The gene calls are TRBV5-1 and TRBJ2-5, with 7 bases identical to TRBD1. The CDR3 DNA is TGCGCCAGCACCGGGACAGTAGAGACCCAGTACTTC. It codes for CASTGTVETQYF.